The 4 T cell receptor beta chains presented below share a single source sample, sequenced in a study of blood T cell repertoires in COVID-19. TCRdb's table, derived via immunoSEQ multiplex PCR, lists solely in-frame clones and lacks some. The data contain about 200,000 clones, roughly 78% of them singletons. The specimen sequenced was peripheral blood. Receptor source: a woman in her thirties or forties with acute or convalescent COVID-19.

The rearrangement links TRBV7-2 to TRBJ2-3, with D possibly matching TRBD2 (7 bases). V lost 5 bases and J 3 bases, leaving 15 bases between the germline ends. Germline V lookup: CDR1 SGHTA, CDR2 FQGNSA. The CDR3 is made up of 15 amino acids. The CDR3 reads CASSILGRGTDTQYF. The CDR3, as DNA: TGTGCCAGCAGCATTTTGGGGAGGGGGACAGATACGCAGTATTTT.

The chain has TRBV6-2 or TRBV6-3 and TRBJ2-3, with TRBD2 matching 8 bases. V lost 0 bases to trimming and J lost 5 bases; unmatched junction nucleotides: 4. CDR1 MNHEY and CDR2 SVGEGT come from the germline V gene. The CDR3 loop spans 15 amino acids. CDR3 nucleotides: TGTGCCAGCAGTTACTCTAGCGGGGAAGGAGATACGCAGTATTTT. Translation gives CASSYSSGEGDTQYF.

This rearrangement joins TRBV5-3 to TRBJ2-7; no definite D call. TRBV5-3 belongs to the ORF category, with a function that is uncertain. CDR3 length equals 11 residues. V was pared by 0 bases and J by 6 bases, with 4 bases between. The CDR3 here is CARSLAIEQYF. The CDR3 region has the DNA TGTGCCAGAAGCTTGGCAATCGAGCAGTACTTC.

The rearrangement uses TRBV19 and TRBJ1-5; 7 nucleotides align to TRBD1. Germline CDR1 and CDR2: LNHDA and SQIVND (reference sequence). The CDR3 length is 16 residues. V lost 5 bases to trimming and J lost 7 bases; unmatched junction nucleotides: 14. The CDR3 here is CASSPTTGIRPQPQHF. The CDR3 DNA reads TGTGCCAGTAGTCCAACGACAGGGATTCGGCCCCAGCCCCAGCATTTT. Drawing the rest from reference TRBV19 and TRBJ1-5, the complete variable domain is DGGITQSPKYLFRKEGQNVTLSCEQNLNHDAMYWYRQDPGQGLRLIYYSQIVNDFQKGDIAEGYSVSREKKESFPLTVTSAQKNPTAFYLCASSPTTGIRPQPQHFGDGTRLSIL.